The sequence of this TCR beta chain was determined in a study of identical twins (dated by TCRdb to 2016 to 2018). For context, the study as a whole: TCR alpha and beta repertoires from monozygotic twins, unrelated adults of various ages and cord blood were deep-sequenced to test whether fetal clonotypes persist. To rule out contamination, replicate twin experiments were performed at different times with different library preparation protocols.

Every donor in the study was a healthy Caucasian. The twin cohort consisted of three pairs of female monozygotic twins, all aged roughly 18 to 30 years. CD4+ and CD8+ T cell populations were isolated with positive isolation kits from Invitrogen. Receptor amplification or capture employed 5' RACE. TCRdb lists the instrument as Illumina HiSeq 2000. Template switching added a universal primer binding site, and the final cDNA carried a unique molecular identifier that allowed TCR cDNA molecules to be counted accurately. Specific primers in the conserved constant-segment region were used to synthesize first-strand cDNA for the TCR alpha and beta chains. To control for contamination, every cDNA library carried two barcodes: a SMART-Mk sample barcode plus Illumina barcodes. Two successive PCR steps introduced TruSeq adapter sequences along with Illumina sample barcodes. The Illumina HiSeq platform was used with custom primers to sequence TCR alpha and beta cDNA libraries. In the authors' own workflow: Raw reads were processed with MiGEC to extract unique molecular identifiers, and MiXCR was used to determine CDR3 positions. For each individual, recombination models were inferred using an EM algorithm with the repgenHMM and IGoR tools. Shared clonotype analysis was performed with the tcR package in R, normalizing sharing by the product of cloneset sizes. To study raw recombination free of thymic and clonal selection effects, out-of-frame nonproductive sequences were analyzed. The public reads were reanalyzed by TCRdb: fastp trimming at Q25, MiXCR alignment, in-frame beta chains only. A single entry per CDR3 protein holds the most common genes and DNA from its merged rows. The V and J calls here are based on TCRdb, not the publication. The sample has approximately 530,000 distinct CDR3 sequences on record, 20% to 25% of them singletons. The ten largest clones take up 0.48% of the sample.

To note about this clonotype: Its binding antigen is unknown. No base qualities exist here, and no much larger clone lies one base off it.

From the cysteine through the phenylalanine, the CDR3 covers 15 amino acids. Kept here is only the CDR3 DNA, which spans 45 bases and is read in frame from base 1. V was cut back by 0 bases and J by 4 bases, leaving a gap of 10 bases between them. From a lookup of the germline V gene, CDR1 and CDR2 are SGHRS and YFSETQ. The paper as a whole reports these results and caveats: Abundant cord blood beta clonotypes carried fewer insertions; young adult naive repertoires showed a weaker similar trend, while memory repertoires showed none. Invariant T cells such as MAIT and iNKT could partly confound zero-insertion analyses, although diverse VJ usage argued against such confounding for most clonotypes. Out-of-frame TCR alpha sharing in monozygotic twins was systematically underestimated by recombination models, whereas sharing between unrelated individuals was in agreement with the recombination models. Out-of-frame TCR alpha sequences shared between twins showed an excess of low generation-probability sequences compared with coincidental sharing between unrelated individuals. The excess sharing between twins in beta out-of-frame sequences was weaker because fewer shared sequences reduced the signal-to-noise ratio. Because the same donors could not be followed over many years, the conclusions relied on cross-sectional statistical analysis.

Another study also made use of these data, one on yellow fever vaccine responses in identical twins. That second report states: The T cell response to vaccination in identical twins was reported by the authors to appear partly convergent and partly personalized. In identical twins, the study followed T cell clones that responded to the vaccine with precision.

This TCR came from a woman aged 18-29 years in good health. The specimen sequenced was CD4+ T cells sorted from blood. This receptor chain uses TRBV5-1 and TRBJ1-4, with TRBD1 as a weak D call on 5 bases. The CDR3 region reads CASSLGTYLNEKLFF. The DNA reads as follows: TGCGCCAGCAGCTTGGGGACATACCTTAATGAAAAACTGTTTTTT.